This record concerns one T cell receptor beta chain sequence. The sample is drawn from a study of cytomegalovirus exposure and HLA in healthy donors. The study ran its PCR with 60 Vbeta and 13 Jbeta primers. Libraries were prepared by immunoSEQ multiplex PCR; TCRdb keeps only in-frame clonotypes and omits some of them. The sample consists of roughly 200,000 clones, 70% to 90% of them appearing once. CDR1 and CDR2 from the germline V gene are SEHNR and FQNEAQ (reference sequence). This CDR3 comprises 13 residues. V was clipped by 3 bases and J by 6 bases; unmatched bases: 4. The origin of this receptor is a young man in good health and CMV-seronegative. Sequencing was done on a sample of PBMCs. The chain combines TRBV7-9 with TRBJ1-2, with 7 positions matching TRBD1. CDR3 bases: TGTGCCAGCAGCTTTACAGGGGAAAATGGCTACACCTTC. Protein: CASSFTGENGYTF.